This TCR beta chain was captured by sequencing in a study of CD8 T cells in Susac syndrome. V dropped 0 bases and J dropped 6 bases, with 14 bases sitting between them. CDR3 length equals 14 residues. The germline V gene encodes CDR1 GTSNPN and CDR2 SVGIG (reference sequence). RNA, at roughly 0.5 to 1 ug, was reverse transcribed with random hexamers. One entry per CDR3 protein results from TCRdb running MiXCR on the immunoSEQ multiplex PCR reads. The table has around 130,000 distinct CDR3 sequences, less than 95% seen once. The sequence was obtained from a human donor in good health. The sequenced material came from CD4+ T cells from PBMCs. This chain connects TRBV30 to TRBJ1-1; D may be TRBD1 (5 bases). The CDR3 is CAWSVRLGVAEAFF. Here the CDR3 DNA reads TGTGCCTGGAGTGTACGGTTAGGGGTGGCTGAAGCTTTCTTT.